Each of the 25 T cell receptor beta chains below was sequenced from the same sample in a study of blood T cell repertoires in COVID-19. Sequencing used immunoSEQ multiplex PCR; TCRdb keeps in-frame clones, though not all of them. The sample consists of about 54,000 clones, approximately 90% of them appearing once. The sample was peripheral blood. Every receptor here comes from a man aged 35 to 55 with COVID-19, enrolled during active disease.

CDR3 in amino acids: CASSVTSGGGTNEKLFF. CDR3 DNA: TGTGCCAGCAGCGTAACGAGCGGGGGGGGTACTAATGAAAAACTGTTTTTT. The V call is TRBV9, the J call TRBJ1-4, with D possibly being TRBD1 (5 bases). The V end lost 1 base, the J end lost 2 bases, and 15 bases lay between the germline ends. CDR1 and CDR2 (germline): SGDLS, YYNGEE. The CDR3 runs to 17 residues.

V is TRBV9 and J is TRBJ2-6; 7 bases match TRBD1. J was trimmed by 4 bases and V by 3 bases; bases with no gene match: 7. This CDR3 contains 16 residues. The V gene's germline CDR1 is SGDLS and CDR2 YYNGEE. CDR3 sequence reads: CASSGGTAYGANVLTF. DNA of the CDR3: TGTGCCAGCAGCGGTGGGACAGCCTACGGGGCCAACGTCCTGACTTTC. Based on the CDR3 plus reference TRBV9 and TRBJ2-6, the full variable domain is DSGVTQTPKHLITATGQRVTLRCSPRSGDLSVYWYQQSLDQGLQFLIQYYNGEERAKGNILERFSAQQFPDLHSELNLSSLELGDSALYFCASSGGTAYGANVLTFGAGSRLTVL.

V and J are TRBV19 and TRBJ2-1; 7 bases map to TRBD2. Germline-derived CDR1 and CDR2 are LNHDA and SQIVND (reference sequence). J lost 7 bases, V lost 5 bases, and 8 bases had no gene match. This CDR3 has 14 amino acids. In DNA form, the CDR3 reads TGTGCCAGTAGTCCCCGGGACTATGCGAATGAGCAGTTCTTC. Its translation: CASSPRDYANEQFF.

This chain links TRBV7-6 with TRBJ2-3; 10 nucleotides agree with TRBD2. The germline V gene encodes CDR1 SGHVS and CDR2 FNYEAQ. V shed 3 bases and J 3 bases; nucleotides not matched to a gene: 12. This CDR3 contains 18 residues. The CDR3 nucleotides are TGTGCCAGCAGCTTTAGACCTATAGCGGGAGGCGGGACAGATACGCAGTATTTT. Protein sequence: CASSFRPIAGGGTDTQYF.

DNA for the CDR3: TGTGCCAGCAGCCTGCGGACAGGGGCACCAACTAATGAAAAACTGTTTTTT. It encodes CASSLRTGAPTNEKLFF. The chain combines TRBV21-1 with TRBJ1-4; the listed D gene, TRBD1, was not tested against the DNA. TRBV21-1 is a pseudogene locus. The CDR3 loop spans 17 amino acids.

The chain recombines TRBV28 with TRBJ1-1; a possible D gene is TRBD1 (5 bases). Trimming took 7 bases from V and 8 from J, leaving 17 bases between them. The CDR3 runs 13 residues. CDR1 and CDR2 (germline): MDHEN, SYDVKM. For the CDR3, the DNA is TGTGCCAGCAAACCCCGGGGGGTTACGGAAGCTTTCTTT. Amino acids: CASKPRGVTEAFF.

This clone was picked up a small number of times. The V gene is TRBV6-1, the J gene TRBJ1-6, with 7 bases fitting TRBD1. The CDR3 loop spans 14 amino acids. Germline trimming cut 2 bases from V and 6 bases from J; bases unmatched to any gene: 1. The germline CDR1 and CDR2 sequences are MNHNS and SASEGT. The CDR3, as DNA: TGTGCCAGCAGTGAACCAGGGGGTAATTCACCCCTCCACTTT. Protein sequence: CASSEPGGNSPLHF.

The V gene is TRBV30, the J gene TRBJ1-1; a weak D match, TRBD1 (6 bases). V lost 3 bases and J lost 4, with 12 bases in between. The CDR3 loop spans 13 amino acids. Germline CDR1 and CDR2: GTSNPN and SVGIG (reference sequence). This CDR3 reads CAWRGGRGTEAFF. As DNA, the CDR3 is TGTGCCTGGAGGGGGGGGCGGGGCACTGAAGCTTTCTTT.

The gene calls are TRBV30 and TRBJ2-1; 7 bases map to TRBD2. The CDR3 is 13 residues long. J lost 4 bases, V lost 1 base, and 1 base had no gene match. The germline CDR1 and CDR2 sequences are GTSNPN and SVGIG (reference sequence). The CDR3 bases are TGTGCCTGGAGTGGAGCGGGGTACAATGAGCAGTTCTTC. It encodes CAWSGAGYNEQFF.

The chain has TRBV30 and TRBJ2-5; perhaps TRBD1 as D (6 bases). From germline, CDR1 is GTSNPN and CDR2 SVGIG (reference sequence). Trimming took 1 base from V and 0 from J, leaving 9 bases between them. The CDR3 runs 14 residues. CDR3 region: CAWSGDRYQETQYF. CDR3 in DNA: TGTGCCTGGAGTGGAGACAGGTACCAAGAGACCCAGTACTTC.

This clone was seen only a few times. CDR3 sequence (DNA): TGCGCCAGCAGAACGTCGGGGTCTGGAAACACCATATATTTT. It yields the protein CASRTSGSGNTIYF. The chain is built from TRBV10-2 and TRBJ1-3; D unresolved. CDR3 length equals 14 residues. The germline V gene encodes CDR1 WSHSY and CDR2 SAAADI. The V end was cut by 6 bases, the J end by 1 base, with 10 bases between.

CDR3 sequence reads: CARLDRDSPLHF. CDR3 nucleotide sequence: TGTGCCAGGCTCGACAGGGATTCACCCCTCCACTTT. The chain employs TRBV5-3 and TRBJ1-6; TRBD1 aligns across 7 bases. TRBV5-3 is identified as an open reading frame with a role that is uncertain. V gave up 8 bases and J gave up 8 bases; unmatched junction bases: 4. The CDR3 contains 12 residues.

This clone was counted between two and nine times. The V and J genes are TRBV18 and TRBJ1-1; D is possibly TRBD1 (5 bases). V lost 1 base and J 8 bases, leaving 17 bases between the germline ends. There are 15 residues in the CDR3. Looked up from germline, CDR1 is KGHSH and CDR2 is LQKENI. Written as DNA, the CDR3 is TGTGCCAGCTCACCACAGGGCACCATGGCAGGGGAAGCTTTCTTT. Amino acid sequence: CASSPQGTMAGEAFF.

V usage is TRBV7-9 and J usage is TRBJ2-1; tentatively, D is TRBD2 (5 bases). The CDR3 sequence is 16 residues long. CDR1 is SEHNR, CDR2 FQNEAQ, per germline (reference sequence). Trimming shortened V by 1 base and J by 3 bases, and 13 bases separated the two germline ends. The CDR3: CASSLGTGRDYNEQFF. In DNA, the CDR3 is TGTGCCAGCAGCTTAGGGACCGGACGGGACTACAATGAGCAGTTCTTC.

The rearrangement links TRBV7-9 to TRBJ1-1; weak D call: TRBD1 (5 bases). CDR3 length: 15 residues. V gave up 5 bases and J gave up 3 bases, with 16 bases separating them. CDR1 is SEHNR and CDR2 is FQNEAQ in the germline V gene (reference sequence). The CDR3 nucleotides read TGTGCCAGCAGCCCCGGGAGGGACGACTACACTGAAGCTTTCTTT. Translation gives CASSPGRDDYTEAFF.

The rearrangement joins TRBV2 to TRBJ2-7, with a possible D match to TRBD1 (5 bases). Germline V CDR1 and CDR2: SNHLY, FYNNEI. CDR3 length: 13 residues. The germline V and J ends were trimmed by 6 bases and 4 bases, with 13 bases remaining between them. The CDR3 protein is CASRRRQLYEQYF. As DNA, the CDR3 is TGTGCCAGCAGGAGGAGACAGTTGTACGAGCAGTACTTC.

The V call is TRBV19, the J call TRBJ2-7; 8 bases are shared with TRBD2. Germline CDR1 is LNHDA and CDR2 is SQIVND (reference sequence). Losses at the gene ends were 4 bases for V and 2 bases for J; bases not matched to a gene: 7. The CDR3 runs 15 residues. DNA of the CDR3: TGTGCCAGTAGTAGGGGGGCGGGAGGAGCCTACGAGCAGTACTTC. Translating gives CASSRGAGGAYEQYF.

This sequence joins TRBV6-1 and TRBJ2-1; TRBD2 aligns across 9 bases. CDR3 length: 17 residues. The J segment lost 6 bases and the V segment lost 2 bases, leaving 11 bases of the junction unmatched. Germline assignment: CDR1 MNHNS and CDR2 SASEGT. The chain's CDR3 is CASSEHPLGGGVNEQFF. The CDR3 region has the DNA TGTGCCAGCAGTGAACACCCCCTGGGCGGGGGGGTCAATGAGCAGTTCTTC.

The CDR3 region is CSETGDYGYTF. The CDR3 DNA reads as TGCAGCGAAACAGGGGACTATGGCTACACCTTC. The J gene is TRBJ1-2, the V gene TRBV29-1; TRBD1 agrees at 7 bases. The CDR3 loop spans 11 amino acids. The germline V gene encodes CDR1 SQVTM and CDR2 ANQGSEA. Trimming removed 7 bases from V and 3 bases from J; junction bases left unmatched: 2.

This chain joins TRBV14 and TRBJ2-1; 13 bases are a match to TRBD2. In germline, CDR1 is SGHDN, CDR2 FVKESK. The CDR3 sequence is 18 residues long. Losses at the gene ends were 3 bases for V and 4 bases for J; bases not matched to a gene: 9. CDR3 amino acids: CASSQTSGGPPRYNEQFF. The CDR3 region has the DNA TGTGCCAGCAGCCAGACTAGCGGGGGGCCCCCGAGGTACAATGAGCAGTTCTTC.

The chain uses TRBV19 and TRBJ1-1; D not certain. The germline V gene encodes CDR1 LNHDA and CDR2 SQIVND (reference sequence). Trimming cost V 5 bases and J 0 bases, with 7 bases left between them. This CDR3 has 13 amino acids. For the CDR3, the DNA is TGTGCCAGTAGTCCCCGTCTGAACACTGAAGCTTTCTTT. It translates to CASSPRLNTEAFF.

The chain couples TRBV10-3 to TRBJ2-7; tentative D call: TRBD2 (7 bases). The germline CDR1 and CDR2 sequences are ENHRY and SYGVKD. This CDR3 is 14 amino acids long. Trimming cost V 2 bases and J 5 bases, with 13 bases left between them. In nucleotides, the CDR3 is TGTGCCATCAGTGAGAGGGGGGGTACGAACGAGCAGTACTTC. Translated, it gives CAISERGGTNEQYF.

This rearrangement joins TRBV6-4 to TRBJ2-5, with D unresolved. Trimming took 3 bases from V and 0 from J, leaving 11 bases between them. CDR3 length equals 15 residues. Germline V lookup: CDR1 MRHNA, CDR2 SNTAGT. CDR3 residues: CASSEGPENQETQYF. CDR3 DNA sequence: TGTGCCAGCAGTGAGGGTCCGGAGAACCAAGAGACCCAGTACTTC.

The chain's CDR3 is CASSRQGWGYGYTF. Here the CDR3 DNA reads TGTGCCAGCAGCCGACAGGGCTGGGGGTATGGCTACACCTTC. The chain joins TRBV27 to TRBJ1-2; 7 positions agree with TRBD1. CDR1 is MNHEY and CDR2 is SMNVEV in the germline V gene (reference sequence). Germline trimming cut 6 bases from V and 5 bases from J; bases unmatched to any gene: 9. There are 14 residues in the CDR3.

The chain is built from TRBV3-1 (or the pseudogene TRBV3-2) and TRBJ2-7; 7 bases line up with TRBD1. Germline V CDR1 and CDR2: LGHDT, YNNKEL (reference sequence). This CDR3 is built from 13 residues. V gave up 3 bases and J gave up 2 bases; unmatched junction bases: 1. The CDR3 DNA is TGTGCCAGCAGCCACGGGACAGCCTACGAGCAGTACTTC. Its translation is CASSHGTAYEQYF.